The 12 T cell receptor beta chains given below trace back to one sample, sequenced in a study of post-analysis software for immune sequencing data. Overall study findings and caveats: Patients had higher frequencies than controls of five TRBV segments, including TRBV5-6, TRBV5-1 and TRBV20-1.

TCR beta libraries were prepared from cDNA with unique molecular identifiers. TCRdb redid the calling of the PCR reads with MiXCR, one entry per CDR3 protein. Among 650,000 to 850,000 distinct CDR3 sequences listed, about 50% were seen once. No cognate antigen is known for these TCRs. The sample consisted of blood. These TCRs come from a girl aged 5 to 17 with multiple sclerosis.

The rearrangement uses TRBV6-1 and TRBJ2-7; 7 positions agree with TRBD1. Germline V lookup: CDR1 MNHNS, CDR2 SASEGT. The V segment lost 5 bases and the J segment 4 bases; nucleotides outside the gene matches: 8. The length of the CDR3 is 14 residues. CDR3 DNA: TGTGCCAGCAGTATTTCAGGGGGTAGGTACGAGCAGTACTTC. Translating gives CASSISGGRYEQYF.

This clonotype was observed a handful of times. This sequence joins TRBV6-4 and TRBJ2-4; D may match TRBD1 or TRBD2 (6 bases each). Gene TRBJ2-7 matches the end of the DNA better, so the J call may be wrong. Looked up from germline, CDR1 is MRHNA and CDR2 is SNTAGT. The CDR3 consists of 14 residues. CDR3 DNA sequence: TGTGCCAGCAGTGAGATCGGGGGCGGGTACGAGCAGTACTTC. Protein product: CASSEIGGGYEQYF.

This clonotype appeared a single time. The V call is TRBV5-1, the J call TRBJ2-7, with 8 bases identical to TRBD1. The CDR3 extends over 17 amino acids. Germline lookup yields CDR1 SGHRS and CDR2 YFSETQ. V lost 0 bases and J lost 0; bases outside the gene matches: 8. DNA of the CDR3: TGCGCCAGCAGCTTGGTGGCAGGGGGCCCCCTCTCCTACGAGCAGTACTTC. Amino acids: CASSLVAGGPLSYEQYF. The whole variable domain, filled in from reference TRBV5-1 and TRBJ2-7, reads KAGVTQTPRYLIKTRGQQVTLSCSPISGHRSVSWYQQTPGQGLQFLFEYFSETQRNKGNFPGRFSGRQFSNSRSEMNVSTLELGDSALYLCASSLVAGGPLSYEQYFGPGTRLTVT.

This clonotype showed up just once. The chain combines TRBV28 with TRBJ2-7; 7 bases fit TRBD1. The CDR3 runs to 14 residues. Germline V lookup: CDR1 MDHEN, CDR2 SYDVKM. V shed 5 bases, J shed 2 bases, and the junction held 6 bases outside the gene matches. CDR3 sequence: CASSGGQRTYEQYF. The CDR3 DNA reads TGTGCCAGCAGTGGGGGACAGAGAACCTACGAGCAGTACTTC.

This chain connects TRBV20-1 to TRBJ2-3; D unresolved. The germline V gene has CDR1 DFQATT and CDR2 SNEGSKA (reference sequence). V lost 5 bases and J 4 bases, leaving 13 bases between the germline ends. This CDR3 is 13 amino acids long. CDR3 sequence (DNA): TGCAGTGCTCTGGGATCAGGTGCAGATACGCAGTATTTT. This encodes CSALGSGADTQYF.

This chain links TRBV18 with TRBJ1-6; no clear D. The CDR3 covers 15 residues. Trimming took 6 bases from V and 7 from J, leaving 16 bases between them. CDR1 and CDR2 (germline): KGHSH, LQKENI. The CDR3 region has the DNA TGTGCCAGCTCCCCCATTCCCGGGAGGAATTCACCCCTCCACTTT. Protein: CASSPIPGRNSPLHF. Together with reference TRBV18 and TRBJ1-6, the CDR3 gives the full variable domain: NAGVMQNPRHLVRRRGQEARLRCSPMKGHSHVYWYRQLPEEGLKFMVYLQKENIIDESGMPKERFSAEFPKEGPSILRIQQVVRGDSAAYFCASSPIPGRNSPLHFGNGTRLTVT.

This clonotype came up a few times. The gene calls are TRBV12-3 or TRBV12-4 and TRBJ2-4; TRBD1 matches 10 bases. The J call could be wrong; TRBJ2-7 is a better fit for the DNA end. CDR3 size: 17 residues. The DNA for the CDR3 is TGTGCCAGCAGTTTAGGTCGTCCGAGGGACAGGGGAGGCGAGCAGTACTTC. This codes for CASSLGRPRDRGGEQYF.

The gene calls are TRBV9 and TRBJ2-3; D unresolved. Trimming cost V 0 bases and J 4 bases, with 9 bases left between them. CDR1 is SGDLS, CDR2 YYNGEE, per germline. The CDR3 loop spans 14 amino acids. CDR3 amino acids: CASSVAGISDTQYF. CDR3 bases: TGTGCCAGCAGCGTAGCTGGGATCTCAGATACGCAGTATTTT.

V gene TRBV12-5 combines with J gene TRBJ2-5; TRBD1 aligns across 9 bases. Trimming took 5 bases from V and 3 from J; bases not matched to a gene: 4. Germline values: CDR1 LGHNT, CDR2 FRNRAP. The CDR3 has 14 amino acids. CDR3 residues: CASGPQGAKETQYF. Here the CDR3 DNA reads TGTGCTAGTGGTCCACAGGGGGCTAAAGAGACCCAGTACTTC.

The chain employs TRBV5-4 and TRBJ2-5; 11 positions agree with TRBD2. This CDR3 is built from 16 residues. The V gene end was trimmed by 4 bases and the J gene end by 11 bases; junction bases not matched to a gene: 16. Germline V lookup: CDR1 SGHNT, CDR2 YYREEE (reference sequence). The CDR3, as DNA: TGTGCCAGCAGCCTTTTAGCGGGAGGGCCTATAAATGAGCAGTACTTC. It encodes CASSLLAGGPINEQYF.

The chain joins TRBV25-1 to TRBJ1-2; unclear D gene. V gave up 2 bases and J gave up 2 bases, with 6 bases separating them. The CDR3 covers 13 residues. Germline V gene data show CDR1 as MGHDK and CDR2 as SYGVNS. The CDR3 loop is CASSERENYGYTF. CDR3 coding DNA: TGTGCCAGCAGTGAAAGGGAAAACTATGGCTACACCTTC.

A few counts support this clonotype. The CDR3 sequence is CASSLQVSYEQYF. For the CDR3, the DNA is TGTGCCAGCAGTCTTCAGGTCTCCTACGAGCAGTACTTC. The V gene is TRBV27, the J gene TRBJ2-7; D uncertain. Per germline, CDR1 MNHEY and CDR2 SMNVEV (reference sequence). The length of the CDR3 is 13 residues. Trimming took 5 bases from V and 0 from J, leaving 8 bases between them.